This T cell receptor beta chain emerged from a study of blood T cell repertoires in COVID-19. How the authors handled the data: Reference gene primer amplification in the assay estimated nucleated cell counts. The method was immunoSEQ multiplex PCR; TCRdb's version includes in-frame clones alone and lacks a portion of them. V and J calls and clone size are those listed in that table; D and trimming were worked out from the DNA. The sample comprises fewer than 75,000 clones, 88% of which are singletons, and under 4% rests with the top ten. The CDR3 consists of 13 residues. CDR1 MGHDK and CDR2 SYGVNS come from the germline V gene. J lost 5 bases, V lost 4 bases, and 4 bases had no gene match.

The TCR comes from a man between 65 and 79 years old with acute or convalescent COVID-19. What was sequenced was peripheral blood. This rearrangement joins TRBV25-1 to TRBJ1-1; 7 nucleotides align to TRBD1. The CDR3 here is CASSVRGRTEAFF. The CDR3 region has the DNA TGTGCCAGCAGTGTGAGGGGGCGGACTGAAGCTTTCTTT.